This T cell receptor beta chain was retrieved from a study of T cells after yellow fever vaccination. This CDR3 contains 13 residues. Germline V gene data show CDR1 as SQVTM and CDR2 as ANQGSEA. J gave up 7 bases and V 4 bases, and 7 bases lay outside the gene matches. This clonotype was observed many times. TCRdb analysed the 5' RACE reads with MiXCR anew, one entry per CDR3 protein. Altogether about 27,000 distinct CDR3 sequences are present, roughly 4.7% being singletons, with the ten largest covering roughly 34%. Study observations and caveats: Weaker, the secondary response peaked sooner, at day 5 versus 15.

The TCR was taken from a man between 18 and 29 years old who received the YFV17D yellow fever vaccine. The source material was PBMCs, either bulk or a sorted T-cell subset (CD4+, CD8+, memory, or dextramer-sorted; not recorded which), sampled on the day of the yellow fever booster vaccination. The V and J genes are TRBV29-1 and TRBJ1-5; 7 bases map to TRBD1. CDR3 DNA sequence: TGCAGCGTTGGACTTACAGGGGTCCAGCCCCAGCATTTT. Amino acid sequence: CSVGLTGVQPQHF.